Shown below are 10 T cell receptor beta chains from a single sample sequenced in a study of memory CD4+ T cells and cytomegalovirus serostatus (dated by TCRdb to the late 2010s). Single viable CD3+CD4+CD8-CD45RO+ cells were sorted as memory CD4+ T cells on a FACSAria II. The protocol used for the library was the immunoSEQ multiplex PCR assay. TCRdb took over this immuneACCESS table, retaining in-frame rearrangements with V and J assigned. Such tables are incomplete; in checked studies, under half of the missing clones stem from an unresolved V gene, and the remainder is unexplained. In all, the sample holds tens of thousands of clones, and approximately 78% of those were seen once. 0.77% of the sample is in the top ten clones. Material: memory CD4+ T cells from blood. The receptors come from an adult in good health and CMV-seronegative.

The CDR3 loop is CASSHQLAYGYTF. The DNA of the CDR3 is TGCGCCAGCAGTCATCAGCTGGCCTATGGCTACACCTTC. The chain is built from TRBV23-1 and TRBJ1-2; D remains unclear. TRBV23-1 is given ORF status, its function remaining uncertain. V was pared by 3 bases and J by 4 bases, with 9 bases between. The length of the CDR3 is 13 residues.

The CDR3 coding sequence is TGTGCCTGGATGGGACAGGGGGCGAGGGAGACCCAGTACTTC. Protein product: CAWMGQGARETQYF. This sequence joins TRBV30 and TRBJ2-5; 12 bases agree with TRBD1. V trimming: 4 bases; J trimming: 5 bases; junction bases outside the gene matches: 5. CDR3 length: 14 residues. Germline V gene data show CDR1 as GTSNPN and CDR2 as SVGIG (reference sequence).

In nucleotides, the CDR3 is TGTGCCATCAGCCCCACGAATCAGCCCCAGCATTTT. Its protein product is CAISPTNQPQHF. The chain has TRBV10-3 and TRBJ1-5; D remains unclear. This CDR3 region has 12 residues. V was clipped by 6 bases and J by 4 bases, with 7 bases between them. Germline assignment: CDR1 ENHRY and CDR2 SYGVKD.

The V call is TRBV18, the J call TRBJ1-5, with 9 bases matching TRBD1. Germline-derived CDR1 and CDR2 are KGHSH and LQKENI. CDR3 length: 16 residues. Germline trimming cut 5 bases from V and 0 bases from J; bases unmatched to any gene: 5. The DNA of the CDR3 is TGTGCCAGCTCATCACAGGGGGCGGTTAGCAATCAGCCCCAGCATTTT. This sequence encodes CASSSQGAVSNQPQHF. Full variable domain (rest looked up from reference TRBV18 and TRBJ1-5): NAGVMQNPRHLVRRRGQEARLRCSPMKGHSHVYWYRQLPEEGLKFMVYLQKENIIDESGMPKERFSAEFPKEGPSILRIQQVVRGDSAAYFCASSSQGAVSNQPQHFGDGTRLSIL.

The gene calls are TRBV2 and TRBJ1-5; 9 bases are a match to TRBD1. V trimming: 5 bases; J trimming: 3 bases; junction bases outside the gene matches: 8. In germline, CDR1 is SNHLY, CDR2 FYNNEI. The CDR3 runs to 16 residues. The CDR3 is CASSIPGTGPNQPQHF. The CDR3 region has the DNA TGTGCCAGCAGTATTCCTGGGACAGGGCCCAATCAGCCCCAGCATTTT.

The rearrangement joins TRBV7-9 to TRBJ2-5, with D perhaps matching TRBD2 (7 bases). Trimming removed 5 bases at V and 13 bases at J, with 23 bases between. CDR1 is SEHNR, CDR2 FQNEAQ, per germline (reference sequence). The CDR3 spans 14 residues. The CDR3 sequence: CASSGGRTSEGLYF. CDR3 coding DNA: TGTGCCAGCAGCGGGGGGCGCACTAGCGAAGGCTTGTACTTC. Full variable domain (missing parts from reference TRBV7-9 and TRBJ2-5): DTGVSQNPRHKITKRGQNVTFRCDPISEHNRLYWYRQTLGQGPEFLTYFQNEAQLEKSRLLSDRFSAERPKGSFSTLEIQRTEQGDSAMYLCASSGGRTSEGLYFGPGTRLLVL.

There are a few counts of this clone. The genes are TRBV2 and TRBJ1-4, with a possible D match to TRBD1 (6 bases). The CDR3 covers 14 residues. V shed 5 bases and J shed 7 bases, with 14 bases lying between them. Germline CDR1 is SNHLY and CDR2 is FYNNEI. CDR3: CASSRGARSEKLFF. CDR3 coding DNA: TGTGCCAGCAGTCGGGGGGCGCGGAGTGAAAAACTGTTTTTT.

V gene TRBV6-1 combines with J gene TRBJ1-2; 12 bases line up with TRBD1. With V trimmed by 2 bases and J by 5 bases, 6 bases remained unmatched. Germline CDR1 reads MNHNS; CDR2 reads SASEGT. The CDR3 has 16 residues. This CDR3 is CASSESPGQGAYGYTF. CDR3 sequence (DNA): TGTGCCAGCAGTGAATCACCGGGACAGGGGGCTTATGGCTACACCTTC.

The V and J genes are TRBV7-2 and TRBJ1-6, with unresolved D. Between the trimmed V and J ends, which lost 5 bases and 7 bases, there was a span of 15 bases. The CDR3 runs to 15 residues. Germline CDR1 is SGHTA and CDR2 is FQGNSA. The CDR3 spells CASSPLTFLNSPLHF. CDR3 sequence (DNA): TGTGCCAGCAGCCCCCTGACATTCCTAAATTCACCCCTCCACTTT.

This clone came up once. The gene calls are TRBV4-1 and TRBJ1-4, with D perhaps TRBD1 (5 bases). V lost 3 bases, J lost 7 bases, and 18 bases lay in between. This CDR3 contains 16 residues. Germline CDR1 reads MGHRA; CDR2 reads YSYEKL. Here the CDR3 reads CASSQRPRTSGEKLFF. CDR3 sequence (DNA): TGCGCCAGCAGCCAGCGGCCCCGGACATCTGGTGAAAAACTGTTTTTT.